This T cell receptor (beta chain) was retrieved from a study of CD8 T cells in Susac syndrome. Random hexamers were used to reverse transcribe about 0.45 to 1 ug of RNA. With immunoSEQ multiplex PCR, TCR beta CDR3 was amplified across 54 Vbeta and 13 Jbeta. Each CDR3 protein gets one entry after TCRdb re-called the immunoSEQ multiplex PCR reads with MiXCR. The sample includes around 80,000 distinct CDR3 sequences, more than 85% seen only once; the top ten take 0.5% to 0.6%. The CDR3 spans 14 residues. Trimming cost V 1 base and J 11 bases, with 14 bases left between them. CDR1 and CDR2 from the germline V gene are SGHVS and FNYEAQ.

This chain joins TRBV7-6 and TRBJ2-2; the D is unclear. The receptor's source is a human donor with multiple sclerosis. Material: CD8+ T cells from PBMCs. CDR3 amino acids: CASSLDLGPPELFF. DNA of the CDR3: TGTGCCAGCAGCTTAGACCTCGGCCCCCCCGAGCTGTTTTTT.